What follows are 25 T cell receptor beta chains derived from one specimen sequenced in a study of cytomegalovirus exposure and HLA in healthy donors. Primers included in the PCR were 60 Vbeta and 13 Jbeta primers. Measured with immunoSEQ multiplex PCR; TCRdb has only the in-frame clones, and not every one. The repertoire consists of approximately 110,000 clones, with approximately 72% occurring once and the leading ten covering 8.2%. Sequencing used PBMCs. The receptors were gathered from a woman in her 40s in good health and CMV-seropositive.

The V gene is TRBV18, the J gene TRBJ2-1, with 7 positions matching TRBD1. The CDR3 covers 15 residues. Losses at the gene ends were 3 bases for V and 5 bases for J; bases not matched to a gene: 7. Per the germline V gene, CDR1 is KGHSH and CDR2 is LQKENI. For the CDR3, the DNA is TGTGCCAGCTCACCCCCAGGGGGACAAGACAATGAGCAGTTCTTC. Amino acid sequence: CASSPPGGQDNEQFF.

This clone was seen a few times. The chain joins TRBV29-1 to TRBJ2-1, with 10 bases lining up with TRBD2. Germline values: CDR1 SQVTM, CDR2 ANQGSEA. This CDR3 comprises 13 residues. J was trimmed by 6 bases and V by 5 bases; bases with no gene match: 4. The CDR3 is CSVSSGGGNEQFF. In nucleotides, the CDR3 is TGCAGCGTTTCAAGCGGGGGGGGCAATGAGCAGTTCTTC.

The V gene is TRBV7-2, the J gene TRBJ2-3, with TRBD1 matching over 8 bases. V was clipped by 6 bases and J by 5 bases; unmatched bases: 10. Germline loops: CDR1 SGHTA, CDR2 FQGNSA. CDR3 size: 15 residues. The CDR3 DNA reads TGTGCCAGCAGGTCTAACCCAGGGGGCTTAGATACGCAGTATTTT. Encoded protein: CASRSNPGGLDTQYF.

The chain couples TRBV5-6 to TRBJ2-7, with D maybe TRBD2 (5 bases). Between the trimmed V and J ends, which lost 0 bases and 3 bases, there was a span of 7 bases. The germline V gene encodes CDR1 SGHDT and CDR2 YYEEEE. CDR3 length: 13 residues. As DNA, the CDR3 is TGTGCCAGCAGCTTGGCCGGGAACTACGAGCAGTACTTC. This sequence encodes CASSLAGNYEQYF.

The V gene is TRBV5-1, the J gene TRBJ1-2, with 8 bases that match TRBD1. This CDR3 spans 14 amino acids. Germline values: CDR1 SGHRS, CDR2 YFSETQ. Trimming took 6 bases from V and 4 from J; bases not matched to a gene: 8. In DNA form, the CDR3 reads TGCGCCAGCACCCAGAGTCAGGGGGCCTATGGCTACACCTTC. Residues: CASTQSQGAYGYTF. The whole variable domain, remainder taken from reference TRBV5-1 and TRBJ1-2, is KAGVTQTPRYLIKTRGQQVTLSCSPISGHRSVSWYQQTPGQGLQFLFEYFSETQRNKGNFPGRFSGRQFSNSRSEMNVSTLELGDSALYLCASTQSQGAYGYTFGSGTRLTVV.

This clone was found a few times. The V call is TRBV5-6, the J call TRBJ2-7; maybe TRBD1 (5 bases). V shed 1 base and J shed 6 bases, with 8 bases lying between them. The CDR3 sequence is 12 residues long. CDR1 SGHDT and CDR2 YYEEEE come from the germline V gene. The CDR3 sequence: CASSLSGFEQYF. The CDR3 DNA is TGTGCCAGCAGCTTGTCAGGGTTCGAGCAGTACTTC.

The chain employs TRBV5-6 and TRBJ1-5, with a possible D match to TRBD1 (5 bases). This CDR3 region has 17 residues. V was pared by 3 bases and J by 2 bases, with 18 bases between. Germline V CDR1 and CDR2: SGHDT, YYEEEE. The CDR3 region is CASSYRDGGGRNQPQHF. The DNA of the CDR3 is TGTGCCAGCAGCTATAGGGACGGGGGTGGGCGCAATCAGCCCCAGCATTTT.

The chain recombines TRBV7-9 with TRBJ2-5, with 13 bases aligning to TRBD2. The length of the CDR3 is 15 residues. With 5 bases clipped from V and 5 bases from J, the junction kept 5 bases outside the gene matches. Germline CDR1 reads SEHNR; CDR2 reads FQNEAQ (reference sequence). CDR3 protein: CASSPGTSGDETQYF. DNA for the CDR3: TGTGCCAGCAGCCCCGGGACTAGCGGGGATGAGACCCAGTACTTC.

This clone was counted a few times. CDR3 amino acids: CASSEGAGMLYEQYF. CDR3 in DNA: TGTGCCAGCAGTGAGGGGGCAGGAATGCTCTACGAGCAGTACTTC. The V gene is TRBV2, the J gene TRBJ2-7, with D perhaps TRBD1 (6 bases). V lost 3 bases and J 3 bases, leaving 15 bases between the germline ends. Germline CDR1 is SNHLY and CDR2 is FYNNEI. CDR3 length equals 15 residues.

The chain has TRBV29-1 and TRBJ1-1, with D unclear. V shed 7 bases and J shed 1 base, with 16 bases lying between them. Germline CDR1 and CDR2: SQVTM and ANQGSEA. The CDR3 has 14 amino acids. In nucleotides, the CDR3 is TGCAGCGCCTGTGAGACATATGCGAACACTGAAGCTTTCTTT. Encoded protein: CSACETYANTEAFF.

This sequence joins TRBV29-1 and TRBJ2-7, with TRBD1 matching over 8 bases. V trimming: 4 bases; J trimming: 7 bases; junction bases outside the gene matches: 9. The germline CDR1 and CDR2 sequences are SQVTM and ANQGSEA. This CDR3 is built from 13 residues. CDR3 amino acids: CSVGGQGVGEQYF. CDR3 DNA: TGCAGCGTTGGCGGACAGGGTGTAGGGGAGCAGTACTTC.

The V gene is TRBV5-6, the J gene TRBJ1-1, with D perhaps matching TRBD1 (6 bases). The ends were cut back, 4 bases at V and 3 bases at J, with 13 bases in the middle. The CDR3 covers 14 residues. Germline V CDR1 and CDR2: SGHDT, YYEEEE. The CDR3 sequence is CASSPLGGDTEAFF. In nucleotides, the CDR3 is TGTGCCAGCAGCCCTTTAGGGGGGGACACTGAAGCTTTCTTT.

The V call is TRBV7-8, the J call TRBJ1-1; 7 bases match TRBD1. CDR3 length: 16 amino acids. The ends lost 7 bases at V and 0 bases at J; junction bases unmatched: 11. The germline V gene has CDR1 SGHVS and CDR2 FQNEAQ. In nucleotides, the CDR3 is TGTGCCAGCAATCGGGCAGGGGGTGGGGTGAACACTGAAGCTTTCTTT. Protein sequence: CASNRAGGGVNTEAFF.

The gene calls are TRBV2 and TRBJ2-7; perhaps TRBD1 as D (5 bases). Trimming left V 3 bases short and J 4 bases short, with 7 bases between. Germline V gene lookup returns CDR1 SNHLY and CDR2 FYNNEI. The CDR3 runs to 12 residues. The CDR3 loop is CASSDRAYEQYF. DNA of the CDR3: TGTGCCAGCAGTGACAGGGCGTACGAGCAGTACTTC.

The CDR3 nucleotides read TGTGCCAGTAGCTCTGGACAGGGTGGAATTCAGCCCCAGCATTTT. Its protein product is CASSSGQGGIQPQHF. The chain has TRBV19 and TRBJ1-5; 8 bases fit TRBD1. Germline-derived CDR1 and CDR2 are LNHDA and SQIVND (reference sequence). The ends lost 6 bases at V and 6 bases at J; junction bases unmatched: 10. This CDR3 is 15 amino acids long.

J is TRBJ1-2 and V is TRBV5-1; maybe TRBD1 (5 bases). Trimming removed 0 bases from V and 4 bases from J, with 10 bases in between. The germline V gene has CDR1 SGHRS and CDR2 YFSETQ. The CDR3 sequence is 14 residues long. The CDR3 region is CASSLGQNTYGYTF. CDR3 bases: TGCGCCAGCAGCTTGGGACAGAACACCTATGGCTACACCTTC.

This chain uses TRBV14 with TRBJ1-1, with TRBD1 matching over 7 bases. CDR1 and CDR2 (germline): SGHDN, FVKESK. The CDR3 totals 14 residues. The V gene end was trimmed by 3 bases and the J gene end by 1 base; junction bases not matched to a gene: 2. The CDR3 sequence: CASSQWTGNTEAFF. The CDR3 nucleotides read TGTGCCAGCAGCCAGTGGACAGGGAACACTGAAGCTTTCTTT. The full variable domain, completed using reference TRBV14 and TRBJ1-1, is EAGVTQFPSHSVIEKGQTVTLRCDPISGHDNLYWYRRVMGKEIKFLLHFVKESKQDESGMPNNRFLAERTGGTYSTLKVQPAELEDSGVYFCASSQWTGNTEAFFGQGTRLTVV.

The V and J genes are TRBV27 and TRBJ2-6; D gene ambiguous. The CDR3 extends over 14 amino acids. Germline values: CDR1 MNHEY, CDR2 SMNVEV (reference sequence). The V end was cut by 5 bases, the J end by 0 bases, with 5 bases between. The CDR3: CASSRSSGANVLTF. The CDR3 bases are TGTGCCAGCAGTCGCAGCTCTGGGGCCAACGTCCTGACTTTC. Together with reference TRBV27 and TRBJ2-6, the CDR3 gives the full variable domain: EAQVTQNPRYLITVTGKKLTVTCSQNMNHEYMSWYRQDPGLGLRQIYYSMNVEVTDKGDVPEGYKVSRKEKRNFPLILESPSPNQTSLYFCASSRSSGANVLTFGAGSRLTVL.

The chain is built from TRBV4-1 and TRBJ2-5; 8 positions match TRBD2. After removal of 1 base from V and 6 bases from J, the junction contained 7 bases not matched to a gene. The germline CDR1 and CDR2 sequences are MGHRA and YSYEKL. CDR3 length equals 15 residues. For the CDR3, the DNA is TGCGCCAGCAGCCAAGGGCAGGGACTAGAGAAGACCCAGTACTTC. Its protein product is CASSQGQGLEKTQYF.

This rearrangement joins TRBV5-1 to TRBJ2-3, with 9 bases identical to TRBD1. The CDR3 consists of 16 residues. V was clipped by 4 bases and J by 0 bases; unmatched bases: 6. CDR1 is SGHRS, CDR2 YFSETQ, per germline. The CDR3 DNA sequence: TGCGCCAGCAGCCGCGGGACAGGGCAAAGCACAGATACGCAGTATTTT. As protein: CASSRGTGQSTDTQYF.

The V and J genes are TRBV5-1 and TRBJ2-6, with a tentative D call TRBD1 (5 bases). The germline CDR1 and CDR2 sequences are SGHRS and YFSETQ. This CDR3 has 16 amino acids. Trimming took 2 bases from V and 0 from J, leaving 9 bases between them. The CDR3 bases are TGCGCCAGCAGCTTCAGGGATCACTCTGGGGCCAACGTCCTGACTTTC. Residues: CASSFRDHSGANVLTF.

The chain combines TRBV19 with TRBJ2-5; D uncertain. Per germline, CDR1 LNHDA and CDR2 SQIVND (reference sequence). This CDR3 has 13 residues. CDR3 sequence reads: CNLASPTRETQYF. The CDR3 DNA reads TGTAACCTGGCCTCCCCGACCAGGGAGACCCAGTACTTC. Looking up the rest from reference TRBV19 and TRBJ2-5 gives the full variable domain: DGGITQSPKYLFRKEGQNVTLSCEQNLNHDAMYWYRQDPGQGLRLIYYSQIVNDFQKGDIAEGYSVSREKKESFPLTVTSAQKNPTAFYLCNLASPTRETQYFGPGTRLLVL.

The genes are TRBV21-1 and TRBJ1-5; whether TRBD1, the table's D call, matches the DNA was not checked. TRBV21-1 is a pseudogene segment. The CDR3 is 14 amino acids. The CDR3 spells CASSKYKPHQPQHF. CDR3 nucleotide sequence: TGTGCCAGCAGCAAGTACAAACCCCATCAGCCCCAGCATTTT.

This chain links TRBV19 with TRBJ1-2; 8 positions match TRBD1. Germline trimming cut 4 bases from V and 8 bases from J; bases unmatched to any gene: 12. The CDR3 runs to 15 residues. Germline CDR1 reads LNHDA; CDR2 reads SQIVND (reference sequence). The CDR3 coding sequence is TGTGCCAGTAGTACTACGGACAGGGAGGGAGGAGGCTACACCTTC. Protein product: CASSTTDREGGGYTF.

The rearrangement joins TRBV10-3 to TRBJ2-3; D is unclear. This CDR3 region has 18 residues. Trimming took 7 bases from V and 0 from J, leaving 23 bases between them. Germline V gene data show CDR1 as ENHRY and CDR2 as SYGVKD. CDR3 DNA: TGTGCCATCATTTTCCTACCGTGGCACAGAAGAAGCACAGATACGCAGTATTTT. It yields the protein CAIIFLPWHRRSTDTQYF.